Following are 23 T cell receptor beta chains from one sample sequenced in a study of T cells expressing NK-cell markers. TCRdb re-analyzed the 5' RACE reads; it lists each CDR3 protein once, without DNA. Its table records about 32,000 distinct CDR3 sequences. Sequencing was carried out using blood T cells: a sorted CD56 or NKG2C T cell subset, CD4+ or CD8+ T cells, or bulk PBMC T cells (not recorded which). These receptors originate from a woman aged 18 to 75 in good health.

The CDR3 sequence: CASSQTPGWPDTQYF. This sequence joins TRBV14 and TRBJ2-3; TCRdb outputs TRBD2, but without DNA this stays unchecked. Germline V lookup: CDR1 SGHDN, CDR2 FVKESK. The CDR3 has 15 residues.

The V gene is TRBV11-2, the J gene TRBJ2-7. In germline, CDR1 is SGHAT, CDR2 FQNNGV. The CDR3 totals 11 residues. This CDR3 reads CASSLGSEQYF.

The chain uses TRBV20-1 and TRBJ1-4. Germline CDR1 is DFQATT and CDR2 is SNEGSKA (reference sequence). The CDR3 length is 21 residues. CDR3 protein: CSARDHRMLEGGAATNEKLFF.

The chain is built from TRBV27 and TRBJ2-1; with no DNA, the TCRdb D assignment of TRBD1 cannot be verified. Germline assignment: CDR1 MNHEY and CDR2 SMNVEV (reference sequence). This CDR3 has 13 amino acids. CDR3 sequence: CASSLFPGDHVVF.

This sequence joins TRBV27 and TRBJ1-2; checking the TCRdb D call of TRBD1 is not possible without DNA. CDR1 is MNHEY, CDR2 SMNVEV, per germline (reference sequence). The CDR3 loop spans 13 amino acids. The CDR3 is CASSLGRGNGYTF.

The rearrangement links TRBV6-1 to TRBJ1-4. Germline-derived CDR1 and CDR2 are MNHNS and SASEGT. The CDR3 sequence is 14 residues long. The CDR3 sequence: CASSEMADSEKLFF.

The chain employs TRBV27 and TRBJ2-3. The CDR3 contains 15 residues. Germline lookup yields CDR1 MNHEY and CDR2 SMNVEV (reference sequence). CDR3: CASSLSGLGTDTQYF.

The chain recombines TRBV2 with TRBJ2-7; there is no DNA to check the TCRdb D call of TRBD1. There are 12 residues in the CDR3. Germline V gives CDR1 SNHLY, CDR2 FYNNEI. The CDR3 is CASSTRSYEQYF.

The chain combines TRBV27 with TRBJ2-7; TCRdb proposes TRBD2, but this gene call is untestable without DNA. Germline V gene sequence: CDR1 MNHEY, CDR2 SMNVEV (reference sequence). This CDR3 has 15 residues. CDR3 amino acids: CASSLGTSGAYEQYF.

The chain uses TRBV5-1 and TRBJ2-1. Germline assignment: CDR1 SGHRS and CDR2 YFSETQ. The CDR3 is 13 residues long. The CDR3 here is CASSGSSYNEQFF. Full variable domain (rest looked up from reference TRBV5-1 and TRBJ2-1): KAGVTQTPRYLIKTRGQQVTLSCSPISGHRSVSWYQQTPGQGLQFLFEYFSETQRNKGNFPGRFSGRQFSNSRSEMNVSTLELGDSALYLCASSGSSYNEQFFGPGTRLTVL.

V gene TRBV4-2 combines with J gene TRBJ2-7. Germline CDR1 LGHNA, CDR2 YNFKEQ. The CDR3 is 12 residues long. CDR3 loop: CASSQYTYEQYF.

The CDR3 protein is CASSLLAGALNEQFF. The chain couples TRBV11-2 to TRBJ2-1; the D call from TCRdb, TRBD2, cannot be confirmed without DNA. The CDR3 is 15 amino acids. CDR1 SGHAT and CDR2 FQNNGV come from the germline V gene.

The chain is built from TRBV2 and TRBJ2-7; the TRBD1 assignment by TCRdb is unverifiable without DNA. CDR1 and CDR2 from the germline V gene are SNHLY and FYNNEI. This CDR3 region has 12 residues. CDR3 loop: CASSWTGGAQYF. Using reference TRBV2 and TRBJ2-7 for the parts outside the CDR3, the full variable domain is EPEVTQTPSHQVTQMGQEVILRCVPISNHLYFYWYRQILGQKVEFLVSFYNNEISEKSEIFDDQFSVERPDGSNFTLKIRSTKLEDSAMYFCASSWTGGAQYFGPGTRLTVT.

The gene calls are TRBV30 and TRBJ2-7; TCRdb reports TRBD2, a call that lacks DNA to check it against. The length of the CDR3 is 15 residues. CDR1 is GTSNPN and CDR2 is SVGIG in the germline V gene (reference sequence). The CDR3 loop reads CAWAPLELAGYEQYF.

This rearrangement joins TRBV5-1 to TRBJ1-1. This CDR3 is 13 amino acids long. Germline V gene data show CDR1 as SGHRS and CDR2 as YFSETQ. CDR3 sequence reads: CASSPDLNTEAFF.

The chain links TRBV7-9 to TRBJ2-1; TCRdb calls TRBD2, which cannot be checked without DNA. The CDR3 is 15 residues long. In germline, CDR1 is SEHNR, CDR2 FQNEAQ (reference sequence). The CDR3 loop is CASSSRTSGGGEQFF.

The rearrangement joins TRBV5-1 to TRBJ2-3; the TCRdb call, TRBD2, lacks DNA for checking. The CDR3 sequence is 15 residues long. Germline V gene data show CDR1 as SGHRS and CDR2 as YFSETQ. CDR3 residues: CASSLEVGVTDTQYF.

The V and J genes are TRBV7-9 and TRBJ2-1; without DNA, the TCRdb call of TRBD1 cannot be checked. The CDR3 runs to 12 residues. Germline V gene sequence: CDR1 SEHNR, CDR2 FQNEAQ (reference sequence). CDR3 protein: CASSLVRGEQFF.

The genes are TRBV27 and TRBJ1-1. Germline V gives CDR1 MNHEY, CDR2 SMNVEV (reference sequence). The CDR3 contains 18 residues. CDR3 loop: CASRPLVGTFLMDTEAFF.

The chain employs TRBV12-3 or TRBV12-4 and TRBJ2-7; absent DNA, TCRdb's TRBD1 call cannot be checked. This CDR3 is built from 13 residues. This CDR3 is CASSFGQGREQYF.

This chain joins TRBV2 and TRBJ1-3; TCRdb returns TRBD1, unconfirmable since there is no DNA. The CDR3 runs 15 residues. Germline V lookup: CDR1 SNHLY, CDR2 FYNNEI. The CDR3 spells CASHRGRSSGNTIYF.

The CDR3 loop is CASSQLTASNQPQHF. The V and J genes are TRBV21-1 and TRBJ1-5. TRBV21-1 is a pseudogene locus. This CDR3 has 15 amino acids.

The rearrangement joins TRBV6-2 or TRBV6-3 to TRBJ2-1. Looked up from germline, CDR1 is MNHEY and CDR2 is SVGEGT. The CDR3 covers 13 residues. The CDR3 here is CASSTAAIYEQFF.